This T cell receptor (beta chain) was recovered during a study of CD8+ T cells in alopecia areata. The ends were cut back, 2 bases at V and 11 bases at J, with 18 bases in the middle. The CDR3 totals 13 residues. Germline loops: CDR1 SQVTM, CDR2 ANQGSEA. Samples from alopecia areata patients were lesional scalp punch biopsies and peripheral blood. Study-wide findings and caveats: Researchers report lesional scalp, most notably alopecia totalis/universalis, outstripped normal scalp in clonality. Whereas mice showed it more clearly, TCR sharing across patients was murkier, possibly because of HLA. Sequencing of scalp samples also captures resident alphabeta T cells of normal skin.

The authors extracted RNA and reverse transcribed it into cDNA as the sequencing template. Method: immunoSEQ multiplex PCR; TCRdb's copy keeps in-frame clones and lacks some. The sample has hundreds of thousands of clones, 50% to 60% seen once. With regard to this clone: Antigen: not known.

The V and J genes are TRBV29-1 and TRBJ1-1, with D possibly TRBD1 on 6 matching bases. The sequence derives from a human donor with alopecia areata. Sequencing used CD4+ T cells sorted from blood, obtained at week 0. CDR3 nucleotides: TGCAGCGTTGAACTCGAAACAGGGCATTTGGCTTTCTTT. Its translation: CSVELETGHLAFF.